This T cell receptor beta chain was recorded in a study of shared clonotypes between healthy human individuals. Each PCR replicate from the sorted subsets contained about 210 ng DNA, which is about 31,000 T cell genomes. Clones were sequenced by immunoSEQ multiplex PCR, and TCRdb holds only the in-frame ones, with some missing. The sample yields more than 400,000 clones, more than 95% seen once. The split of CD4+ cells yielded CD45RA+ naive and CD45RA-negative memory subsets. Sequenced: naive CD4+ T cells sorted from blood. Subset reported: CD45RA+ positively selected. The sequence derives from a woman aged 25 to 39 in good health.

This chain's CDR3 is CASSQSIAGVAGGELFF. The CDR3 nucleotides are TGCGCCAGCAGCCAATCTATAGCGGGAGTGGCTGGCGGGGAGCTGTTTTTT. The chain is built from TRBV4-1 and TRBJ2-2, with 9 bases fitting TRBD2. V gave up 2 bases and J gave up 7 bases; unmatched junction bases: 11. The germline V gene has CDR1 MGHRA and CDR2 YSYEKL. The CDR3 is 17 amino acids.